This TCR beta chain was recorded in a study of blood T cell repertoires in COVID-19. Trimming took off 6 bases at V and 2 bases at J, with 15 bases between the two ends. The CDR3 spans 14 residues. CDR1 is SGHNT, CDR2 YYREEE, per germline (reference sequence). TCRdb's table, derived via immunoSEQ multiplex PCR, lists solely in-frame clones and lacks some. The sample carries more than 55,000 clones, 80% to 90% recorded once. This clone was seen a single time. The chain carries TRBV5-4 and TRBJ2-7; D is possibly TRBD2 (5 bases). The source material was peripheral blood. The sequence was collected from a human donor with active COVID-19. The donor label of this sample is uncertain. The DNA of the CDR3 is TGTGCCAGCACCCGTGCGGGTCAGACCTACGAGCAGTACTTC. Translated: CASTRAGQTYEQYF.